This T cell receptor (beta chain) was captured by sequencing in a study of response to subunit inactivated influenza vaccine. Overall study results and limits: The authors suggested that few new T cells are recruited per seasonal influenza vaccination.

TCRdb reanalysed the RT-PCR reads using MiXCR and keeps one entry per CDR3 protein. The sample has hundreds of thousands of distinct CDR3 sequences; 16% are singletons. CDR3 length: 16 residues. The V gene lost 1 base and the J gene lost 3 bases, with 19 bases spanning the gap. Germline V gene lookup returns CDR1 DFQATT and CDR2 SNEGSKA (reference sequence). With respect to this clonotype: Its antigen remains unknown.

The V and J genes are TRBV20-1 and TRBJ2-7, with a possible D match to TRBD1 (6 bases). The sequenced sample was CD4+ T cells sorted from PBMCs, obtained around 25 months after vaccination. This TCR derives from a man between 45 and 75 years old who received an inactivated influenza vaccine. CDR3 sequence (DNA): TGCAGTGCTAGAGGTCTGGTGGGGGCTAAAGTCTACGAGCAGTACTTC. It yields the protein CSARGLVGAKVYEQYF.